This T cell receptor beta chain was documented in a study of cytomegalovirus exposure and HLA in healthy donors. General study points: Exclusion applied to some V segments, including TRBV6-2 and TRBV6-3, as they were indistinguishable. Diagnosis of cytomegalovirus status made by the classifier reportedly showed high specificity and sensitivity. Later analysis reportedly placed an Asian-associated ancestry cluster below the roughly 670-donor mean in N-insertions.

V was clipped by 7 bases and J by 1 base, with 11 bases between them. This CDR3 comprises 14 residues. Per germline, CDR1 MNHEY and CDR2 SMNVEV (reference sequence). 13 Jbeta primers and 60 Vbeta primers were used for the PCR. Libraries were prepared by immunoSEQ multiplex PCR; TCRdb keeps only in-frame clonotypes and omits some of them. The repertoire shows some 150,000 clones; the top ten hold 0.75% to 0.85%. Every donor was a healthy person donating bone marrow. Turning to this clone: What it recognizes is unknown.

Sequences were obtained from PBMCs. The source of this sequence is a woman aged 18-29 years in good health and CMV-seropositive. J is TRBJ1-5 and V is TRBV27; D uncertain. Here the CDR3 DNA reads TGTGCCAGCAAGGGAGGGAAGAGCAATCAGCCCCAGCATTTT. This sequence encodes CASKGGKSNQPQHF.